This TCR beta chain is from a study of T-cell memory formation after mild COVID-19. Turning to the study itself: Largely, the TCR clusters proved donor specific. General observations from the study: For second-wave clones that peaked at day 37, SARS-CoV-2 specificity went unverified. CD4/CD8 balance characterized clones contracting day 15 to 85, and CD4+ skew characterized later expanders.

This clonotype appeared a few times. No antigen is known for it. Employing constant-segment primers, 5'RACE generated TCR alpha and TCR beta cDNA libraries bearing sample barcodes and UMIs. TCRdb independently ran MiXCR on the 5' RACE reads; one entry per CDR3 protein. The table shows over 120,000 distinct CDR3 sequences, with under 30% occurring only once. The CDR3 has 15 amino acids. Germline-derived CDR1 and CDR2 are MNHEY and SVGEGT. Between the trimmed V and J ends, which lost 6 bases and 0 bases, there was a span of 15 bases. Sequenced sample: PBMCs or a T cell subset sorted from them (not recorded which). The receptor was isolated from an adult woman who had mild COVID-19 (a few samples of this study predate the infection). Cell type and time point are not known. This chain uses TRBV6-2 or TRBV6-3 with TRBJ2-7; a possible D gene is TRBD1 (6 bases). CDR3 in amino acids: CASSPLTDSSYEQYF. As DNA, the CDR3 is TGTGCCAGCAGCCCCCTAACGGACAGCTCCTACGAGCAGTACTTC.